These 18 T cell receptor beta chains share one sample of origin, sequenced in a study of blood T cell repertoires in COVID-19. Here immunoSEQ multiplex PCR was the method, and the copy in TCRdb shows in-frame clones only, minus some. This table holds 350,000 to 400,000 clones, 85% to 90% found once. Sequenced input: PBMCs or T cells enriched from blood (not recorded which). The receptors were gathered from a woman aged 30 to 39 with acute COVID-19.

CDR3 nucleotides: TGTGCCAGCAGCGTGGGGGGGAGCCCGAGAGATACGCAGTATTTT. Translation gives CASSVGGSPRDTQYF. The rearrangement links TRBV6-2 or TRBV6-3 to TRBJ2-3; 7 bases agree with TRBD2. Germline V CDR1 and CDR2: MNHEY, SVGEGT. V shed 6 bases, J shed 5 bases, and the junction held 11 bases outside the gene matches. This CDR3 spans 15 amino acids.

As concerns this clone: Other DNA sequences within the sample encode an identical CDR3. The chain has TRBV24-1 and TRBJ2-1; no firm D call. Per germline, CDR1 KGHDR and CDR2 SFDVKD. V lost 6 bases to trimming and J lost 6 bases, with 5 bases between them. The CDR3 runs 11 residues. CDR3 sequence (DNA): TGTGCCACCAGTCGTGTCAATGAGCAGTTCTTC. Amino acids: CATSRVNEQFF.

The gene calls are TRBV30 and TRBJ1-1; 9 bases agree with TRBD1. The CDR3 runs 14 residues. The germline V gene has CDR1 GTSNPN and CDR2 SVGIG (reference sequence). Trimming removed 1 base from V and 5 bases from J; junction bases left unmatched: 5. This chain's CDR3 is CAWSDRGRRTEAFF. The DNA of the CDR3 is TGTGCCTGGAGTGACAGGGGGCGGAGGACTGAAGCTTTCTTT.

The V gene is TRBV5-1, the J gene TRBJ1-1, with unresolved D. In germline, CDR1 is SGHRS, CDR2 YFSETQ. Trimming pared 4 bases from V and 0 bases from J, leaving 10 bases between. The CDR3 spans 14 residues. The CDR3 DNA follows: TGCGCCAGCAGCCCTACAGCTTTGAACACTGAAGCTTTCTTT. It specifies CASSPTALNTEAFF.

V usage is TRBV7-9 and J usage is TRBJ1-5; 8 bases map to TRBD1. Germline CDR1 SEHNR, CDR2 FQNEAQ (reference sequence). The V and J ends lost 8 bases and 6 bases, in that order; junction bases with no gene match: 6. The CDR3 consists of 13 residues. CDR3 nucleotide sequence: TGTGCCAGCCAGGGGGCGTTGGGTCAGCCCCAGCATTTT. Protein: CASQGALGQPQHF.

V is TRBV10-3 and J is TRBJ2-1, with 7 bases matching TRBD1. V trimming: 9 bases; J trimming: 7 bases; junction bases outside the gene matches: 9. Germline CDR1 ENHRY, CDR2 SYGVKD. The CDR3 length is 13 residues. CDR3 residues: CAIRQGGQNEQFF. In DNA, the CDR3 is TGTGCCATTCGACAGGGTGGGCAGAATGAGCAGTTCTTC.

There are a few counts of this clone. V gene TRBV6-1 combines with J gene TRBJ1-5; tentative D call: TRBD1 (6 bases). Germline V CDR1 and CDR2: MNHNS, SASEGT. Trimming took 0 bases from V and 2 from J, leaving 8 bases between them. This CDR3 has 15 amino acids. The CDR3 DNA sequence: TGTGCCAGCAGTGAAGCGCGGACAGGCAATCAGCCCCAGCATTTT. Residues: CASSEARTGNQPQHF.

This clone was detected a few times. This chain connects TRBV18 to TRBJ1-2; D is uncertain. V lost 2 bases to trimming and J lost 8 bases, with 12 bases between them. CDR3 size: 13 residues. Germline V gene data show CDR1 as KGHSH and CDR2 as LQKENI. The CDR3 is CASSPRQEDGYTF. Here the CDR3 DNA reads TGTGCCAGCTCACCAAGGCAGGAGGACGGCTACACCTTC.

The V call is TRBV3-1 (or the pseudogene TRBV3-2), the J call TRBJ2-4; D unresolved. The V end lost 1 base, the J end lost 0 bases, and 16 bases lay between the germline ends. This CDR3 region has 18 residues. Germline CDR1 LGHDT, CDR2 YNNKEL (reference sequence). The chain's CDR3 is CASSQVASGFSAKNIQYF. As DNA, the CDR3 is TGTGCCAGCAGCCAAGTCGCATCAGGCTTCTCAGCCAAAAACATTCAGTACTTC.

CDR3 loop: CASSDLRSSPLHF. The CDR3, as DNA: TGTGCCAGCAGTGACCTGAGGAGTTCACCCCTCCACTTT. This chain links TRBV6-1 with TRBJ1-6, with D unresolved. Per germline, CDR1 MNHNS and CDR2 SASEGT. The CDR3 contains 13 residues. Trimming shortened V by 3 bases and J by 9 bases, and 9 bases separated the two germline ends.

The rearrangement links TRBV5-1 to TRBJ2-3; D is possibly TRBD2 (6 bases). Germline lookup yields CDR1 SGHRS and CDR2 YFSETQ. The CDR3 loop spans 16 amino acids. V was pared by 0 bases and J by 5 bases, with 16 bases between. CDR3 DNA: TGCGCCAGCAGCTTGGCCACGGCTAGCGTGGAAGATACGCAGTATTTT. Translating it yields CASSLATASVEDTQYF. The full variable domain, its missing parts supplied by reference TRBV5-1 and TRBJ2-3, is KAGVTQTPRYLIKTRGQQVTLSCSPISGHRSVSWYQQTPGQGLQFLFEYFSETQRNKGNFPGRFSGRQFSNSRSEMNVSTLELGDSALYLCASSLATASVEDTQYFGPGTRLTVL.

The chain couples TRBV19 to TRBJ1-1; TRBD1 matches at 7 bases. This CDR3 is built from 17 residues. V gave up 9 bases and J gave up 0 bases; unmatched junction bases: 16. CDR1 is LNHDA, CDR2 SQIVND, per germline (reference sequence). As DNA, the CDR3 is TGTGCCAGCACTAATCCCCGAGGGGGCATTATGAACACTGAAGCTTTCTTT. Translating gives CASTNPRGGIMNTEAFF.

This clone was detected only once. The genes are TRBV19 and TRBJ2-1; 15 bases are shared with TRBD2. V dropped 6 bases and J dropped 9; count of bases not matched to a gene: 18. The CDR3 length is 19 residues. CDR1 is LNHDA, CDR2 SQIVND, per germline (reference sequence). CDR3 amino acids: CASSSRGSKGLAGGGEQFF. CDR3 nucleotides: TGTGCCAGTAGCTCGAGGGGATCTAAGGGACTAGCGGGGGGCGGTGAGCAGTTCTTC.

The chain has TRBV6-5 and TRBJ1-4; TRBD1 might be the D (5 bases). The CDR3 covers 14 residues. CDR1 is MNHEY and CDR2 is SVGAGI in the germline V gene. Trimming stripped 2 bases from V and 7 bases from J, with 11 bases between. CDR3 amino acids: CASSYGRVGEKLFF. The CDR3 DNA follows: TGTGCCAGCAGTTACGGCAGGGTTGGTGAAAAACTGTTTTTT.

This clone has just one count. The chain links TRBV10-2 to TRBJ2-2, with TRBD2 matching over 8 bases. This CDR3 spans 16 amino acids. The germline gives CDR1 WSHSY, CDR2 SAAADI. The V gene end was trimmed by 5 bases and the J gene end by 8 bases; junction bases not matched to a gene: 13. Written as DNA, the CDR3 is TGCGCCAGCAGTCCCCCAGGGGCGGGGGGCCGAGGGGAGCTGTTTTTT. Protein product: CASSPPGAGGRGELFF.

The chain is built from TRBV3-1 (or the pseudogene TRBV3-2) and TRBJ2-1; 9 bases are shared with TRBD2. Losses at the gene ends were 4 bases for V and 6 bases for J; bases not matched to a gene: 4. CDR3 length equals 14 residues. The germline V gene encodes CDR1 LGHDT and CDR2 YNNKEL (reference sequence). In nucleotides, the CDR3 is TGTGCCAGCAGCCTCTCGACTAGCGGCAATGAGCAGTTCTTC. Translating it yields CASSLSTSGNEQFF.

J is TRBJ1-1 and V is TRBV5-1; 11 bases match TRBD1. Germline V lookup: CDR1 SGHRS, CDR2 YFSETQ. Trimming cost V 4 bases and J 8 bases; bases outside gene matches: 7. CDR3 size: 14 residues. This CDR3 is CASSPGQGALEAFF. The CDR3 region has the DNA TGCGCCAGCAGCCCCGGACAGGGGGCTTTAGAAGCTTTCTTT.

The chain carries TRBV14 and TRBJ1-2; D not resolved. V lost 3 bases, J lost 4 bases, and 9 bases lay in between. This CDR3 spans 13 amino acids. The V gene's germline CDR1 is SGHDN and CDR2 FVKESK. In DNA, the CDR3 is TGTGCCAGCAGCCAGGAGGAGGGCTATGGCTACACCTTC. Translating it yields CASSQEEGYGYTF.